These 28 T cell receptor beta chains came from one sample sequenced in a study of regulatory and conventional T cells in RAG deficiency. Here immunoSEQ multiplex PCR was the method, and the copy in TCRdb shows in-frame clones only, minus some. The sample includes roughly 32,000 clones, around 89% seen only once; the top ten take approximately 14%. These data were also reused for a study on regulatory T cells. In that study: The PCR used 52 TRBV and 13 TRBJ primers.

Sequencing used CD8+ T cells sorted from blood. The origin of the receptors is a human donor in good health.

The V and J genes are TRBV11-2 and TRBJ1-3; D may be TRBD1 (5 bases). This CDR3 has 16 amino acids. V shed 5 bases and J shed 10 bases, with 24 bases lying between them. Per the germline V gene, CDR1 is SGHAT and CDR2 is FQNNGV. CDR3 region: CASSEFRGAGRQTIYF. For the CDR3, the DNA is TGTGCCAGCAGCGAATTCAGAGGGGCCGGCCGCCAGACCATATATTTT.

This chain joins TRBV19 and TRBJ2-7; 8 bases fit TRBD1. Germline V gene sequence: CDR1 LNHDA, CDR2 SQIVND (reference sequence). V lost 8 bases and J lost 3; bases outside the gene matches: 12. This CDR3 is built from 15 residues. The CDR3 DNA sequence: TGTGCCAGTGAAGGACAGGGACATTTAGGCTACGAGCAGTACTTC. Protein: CASEGQGHLGYEQYF.

This chain links TRBV14 with TRBJ2-2; the D is unclear. This CDR3 contains 13 residues. The germline CDR1 and CDR2 sequences are SGHDN and FVKESK. The V gene lost 0 bases and the J gene lost 3 bases, with 2 bases spanning the gap. The CDR3 sequence is CASSQEHTGELFF. In DNA form, the CDR3 reads TGTGCCAGCAGCCAAGAGCACACCGGGGAGCTGTTTTTT.

This sequence joins TRBV5-1 and TRBJ1-1; D gene unclear. The CDR3 has 16 amino acids. Trimming shortened V by 4 bases and J by 0 bases, and 16 bases separated the two germline ends. Germline CDR1 and CDR2: SGHRS and YFSETQ. CDR3 bases: TGCGCCAGCAGCGCGGAGCCACAGCCTGTGAACACTGAAGCTTTCTTT. Its translation is CASSAEPQPVNTEAFF. The whole variable domain, remainder taken from reference TRBV5-1 and TRBJ1-1, is KAGVTQTPRYLIKTRGQQVTLSCSPISGHRSVSWYQQTPGQGLQFLFEYFSETQRNKGNFPGRFSGRQFSNSRSEMNVSTLELGDSALYLCASSAEPQPVNTEAFFGQGTRLTVV.

V usage is TRBV5-1 and J usage is TRBJ1-1; the match to TRBD1 covers 7 bases. Looked up from germline, CDR1 is SGHRS and CDR2 is YFSETQ. The CDR3 extends over 15 amino acids. The V gene end was trimmed by 3 bases and the J gene end by 0 bases; junction bases not matched to a gene: 5. The CDR3 coding sequence is TGCGCCAGCAGCTACGCACAGGGGATGAACACTGAAGCTTTCTTT. Translation gives CASSYAQGMNTEAFF.

The genes are TRBV11-2 and TRBJ2-5; TRBD2 matches at 12 bases. The CDR3 extends over 16 amino acids. V was clipped by 1 base and J by 5 bases; unmatched bases: 5. The germline CDR1 and CDR2 sequences are SGHAT and FQNNGV. CDR3 protein: CASSLGASGRVETQYF. CDR3 coding DNA: TGTGCCAGCAGCTTAGGGGCTAGCGGGAGGGTCGAGACCCAGTACTTC.

The chain links TRBV4-2 to TRBJ2-7, with 7 bases that match TRBD2. Looked up from germline, CDR1 is LGHNA and CDR2 is YNFKEQ. Germline trimming cut 5 bases from V and 5 bases from J; bases unmatched to any gene: 15. This CDR3 spans 16 amino acids. CDR3 in amino acids: CASSLWAGREIDEQYF. The DNA of the CDR3 is TGTGCCAGCAGCTTATGGGCGGGGAGGGAGATCGACGAGCAGTACTTC.

This clone was detected a few times. This chain links TRBV5-1 with TRBJ2-3; 7 nucleotides match TRBD1. This CDR3 region has 15 residues. The V and J ends lost 0 bases and 1 base, in that order; junction bases with no gene match: 2. Germline V gives CDR1 SGHRS, CDR2 YFSETQ. CDR3 in DNA: TGCGCCAGCAGCTTGGGACAGGGAGGCACAGATACGCAGTATTTT. Its translation: CASSLGQGGTDTQYF.

The chain uses TRBV18 and TRBJ1-1, with TRBD1 identical over 7 bases. The germline V gene encodes CDR1 KGHSH and CDR2 LQKENI. The CDR3 is 16 residues long. The trim removed 3 bases at V and 5 bases at J, leaving 12 bases unmatched. This chain's CDR3 is CASSPTDMTGRTEAFF. The CDR3 bases are TGTGCCAGCTCACCGACAGACATGACAGGGCGGACTGAAGCTTTCTTT.

The V call is TRBV7-2, the J call TRBJ1-1; tentatively, D is TRBD1 (5 bases). Trimming removed 4 bases from V and 4 bases from J, with 13 bases in between. The CDR3 spans 14 residues. The germline gives CDR1 SGHTA, CDR2 FQGNSA. CDR3 amino acids: CASSWPGVSTEAFF. Written as DNA, the CDR3 is TGTGCCAGCAGCTGGCCGGGGGTGTCCACTGAAGCTTTCTTT.

In this sample, this clone turned up a few times. This chain connects TRBV7-9 to TRBJ1-2, with a possible D match to TRBD1 (5 bases). CDR3 length: 13 residues. The V end was cut by 5 bases, the J end by 10 bases, with 17 bases between. In germline, CDR1 is SEHNR, CDR2 FQNEAQ (reference sequence). The DNA for the CDR3 is TGTGCCAGCAGCCGCAAGACAGAGCCCTTCTACACCTTC. Translating gives CASSRKTEPFYTF.

The J gene is TRBJ2-1, the V gene TRBV4-1; 9 positions agree with TRBD2. The CDR3 has 17 amino acids. Germline assignment: CDR1 MGHRA and CDR2 YSYEKL. Trimming removed 6 bases from V and 7 bases from J; junction bases left unmatched: 16. CDR3 sequence (DNA): TGCGCCAGCAGTACCCCCCTCCTAGCGGGAATTCGGAATGAGCAGTTCTTC. It yields the protein CASSTPLLAGIRNEQFF.

V gene TRBV11-2 combines with J gene TRBJ2-2; maybe TRBD2 (6 bases). Germline V lookup: CDR1 SGHAT, CDR2 FQNNGV. The CDR3 contains 14 residues. Trimming removed 1 base at V and 6 bases at J, with 9 bases between. The CDR3 loop is CASSLGDSPGELFF. CDR3 DNA: TGTGCCAGCAGCTTAGGGGACTCCCCCGGGGAGCTGTTTTTT.

The rearrangement links TRBV11-3 to TRBJ2-3; unclear D gene. V gave up 1 base and J gave up 6 bases, with 14 bases separating them. The CDR3 runs to 15 residues. Germline assignment: CDR1 SGHNT and CDR2 YENEEA. The CDR3 coding sequence is TGTGCCAGCAGCTTAGGTAGTACCTCTAGGGATACGCAGTATTTT. The encoded protein is CASSLGSTSRDTQYF.

The genes are TRBV10-3 and TRBJ1-1, with D maybe TRBD1 (5 bases). Trimming took off 2 bases at V and 3 bases at J, with 7 bases between the two ends. Germline V gives CDR1 ENHRY, CDR2 SYGVKD. The CDR3 extends over 13 amino acids. CDR3 protein: CAISERGHTEAFF. CDR3 bases: TGTGCCATCAGTGAGAGGGGCCACACTGAAGCTTTCTTT.

This clone was counted once. This sequence joins TRBV6-5 and TRBJ1-5; 9 bases match TRBD1. V lost 5 bases to trimming and J lost 2 bases; unmatched junction nucleotides: 4. The CDR3 is 15 amino acids. Germline V lookup: CDR1 MNHEY, CDR2 SVGAGI. The CDR3 here is CASSPDRGGNQPQHF. CDR3 in DNA: TGTGCCAGCAGTCCGGACAGGGGAGGCAATCAGCCCCAGCATTTT.

The chain combines TRBV4-1 with TRBJ2-4; TRBD2 matches 12 bases. Germline V lookup: CDR1 MGHRA, CDR2 YSYEKL. Trimming at V came to 4 bases and at J to 0 bases, leaving 4 bases not matched to a gene. The CDR3 totals 17 residues. In DNA form, the CDR3 reads TGCGCCAGCAGCCTCGGACTAGCGGGGCTAGCCAAAAACATTCAGTACTTC. Protein sequence: CASSLGLAGLAKNIQYF.

Here the CDR3 DNA reads TGTGCCAGCAGGTTCGGGACAGGGACCACAGATACGCAGTATTTT. It is translated as CASRFGTGTTDTQYF. V gene TRBV2 combines with J gene TRBJ2-3; 9 bases align to TRBD1. V lost 6 bases to trimming and J lost 2 bases; unmatched junction nucleotides: 6. The V gene's germline CDR1 is SNHLY and CDR2 FYNNEI. CDR3 length: 15 residues.

The table lists this clone with a few counts. V usage is TRBV19 and J usage is TRBJ1-3; 8 positions agree with TRBD1. V lost 3 bases to trimming and J lost 0 bases; unmatched junction nucleotides: 7. Per the germline V gene, CDR1 is LNHDA and CDR2 is SQIVND (reference sequence). This CDR3 spans 17 amino acids. The DNA for the CDR3 is TGTGCCAGTAGTATCGGACAGGGACTCCGCTCTGGAAACACCATATATTTT. As protein: CASSIGQGLRSGNTIYF.

Remarks on this clone: One junction end disagrees with the germline gene, perhaps due to a read error. This sequence joins TRBV7-2 and TRBJ2-7; 9 bases are shared with TRBD2. Germline V lookup: CDR1 SGHTA, CDR2 FQGNSA. The CDR3 runs to 16 residues. CDR3 coding DNA: TGTGCCAGCAGATTAGCCCCGCTAGCGGGAATCTACGAGCAGTACTTC. Residues: CASRLAPLAGIYEQYF.

The chain uses TRBV7-9 and TRBJ2-1; D perhaps matches TRBD1 (5 bases). The length of the CDR3 is 15 residues. The germline V gene encodes CDR1 SEHNR and CDR2 FQNEAQ (reference sequence). V dropped 5 bases and J dropped 4 bases, with 15 bases sitting between them. The CDR3 coding sequence is TGTGCCAGCAGCCCGTTGGGGCCAACGTACAATGAGCAGTTCTTC. This gives the protein CASSPLGPTYNEQFF.

V and J are TRBV4-1 and TRBJ2-1, with 8 bases matching TRBD2. Germline CDR1 MGHRA, CDR2 YSYEKL. The CDR3 length is 17 residues. V was clipped by 4 bases and J by 8 bases; unmatched bases: 16. CDR3 in DNA: TGCGCCAGCAGCCCCATCGGTCGGGGGGGAGGTCTGGATGAGCAGTTCTTC. Its protein product is CASSPIGRGGGLDEQFF.

The chain combines TRBV23-1 with TRBJ1-5; 7 bases map to TRBD1. TRBV23-1 is given ORF status, its function remaining uncertain. Trimming removed 1 base from V and 3 bases from J; junction bases left unmatched: 9. This CDR3 region has 17 residues. Here the CDR3 reads CASSQFWHRGINQPQHF. CDR3 DNA: TGCGCCAGCAGTCAATTCTGGCACAGGGGCATCAATCAGCCCCAGCATTTT.

The gene calls are TRBV6-1 and TRBJ2-5; 8 nucleotides line up with TRBD2. CDR1 MNHNS and CDR2 SASEGT come from the germline V gene. There are 13 residues in the CDR3. V lost 8 bases to trimming and J lost 5 bases; unmatched junction nucleotides: 7. The DNA for the CDR3 is TGTGCCAGCGGGCGAGCGGGGGTGGAGACCCAGTACTTC. It codes for CASGRAGVETQYF.

About this clone itself: The sample contains more than one DNA sequence encoding this CDR3. The J gene is TRBJ2-7, the V gene TRBV5-4, with 7 bases identical to TRBD1. V lost 4 bases and J lost 3; bases outside the gene matches: 1. CDR1 is SGHNT and CDR2 is YYREEE in the germline V gene (reference sequence). The CDR3 runs 12 residues. CDR3 sequence: CASSRDSYEQYF. CDR3 in DNA: TGTGCCAGCAGCAGGGACAGCTACGAGCAGTACTTC.

This chain joins TRBV27 and TRBJ2-1; perhaps TRBD1 as D (5 bases). The CDR3 length is 13 residues. Trimming pared 2 bases from V and 6 bases from J, leaving 8 bases between. In germline, CDR1 is MNHEY, CDR2 SMNVEV (reference sequence). The CDR3 spells CASSLQGPNEQFF. The CDR3, as DNA: TGTGCCAGCAGTTTACAGGGCCCCAATGAGCAGTTCTTC.

The V call is TRBV2, the J call TRBJ2-1; 9 bases fit TRBD1. Germline V gives CDR1 SNHLY, CDR2 FYNNEI. This CDR3 spans 14 amino acids. The V gene end was trimmed by 7 bases and the J gene end by 9 bases; junction bases not matched to a gene: 10. The CDR3 DNA is TGTGCCAGCAACCTGGACAGGGGCGACGCTGAGCAGTTCTTC. It encodes CASNLDRGDAEQFF.

The gene calls are TRBV7-9 and TRBJ2-7, with TRBD1 matching over 8 bases. Germline CDR1 reads SEHNR; CDR2 reads FQNEAQ (reference sequence). The CDR3 loop spans 14 amino acids. The junction had 9 bases not matched to a gene; V was cut back by 5 bases and J by 6 bases. In DNA form, the CDR3 reads TGTGCCAGCAGCCCAAGGGACAGGTTAAGCGAGCAGTACTTC. Its translation: CASSPRDRLSEQYF.